Following are 14 T cell receptor beta chains from one sample sequenced in a study of OX40 agonist ivuxolimab in advanced cancers. Only in-frame clones appear in the TCRdb table, and some are missing; sequencing was by immunoSEQ multiplex PCR. The profile covers roughly 26,000 clones, with around nine tenths appearing a single time and under 25% taken by the ten largest. This specimen consisted of CD4+ or CD8+ T cells sorted from blood, obtained in a trial of the OX40 agonist ivuxolimab. The receptors were gathered from an adult with an advanced solid tumor such as melanoma, head and neck, liver or kidney cancer.

The V gene is TRBV25-1, the J gene TRBJ2-3, with TRBD2 as a possible D gene (6 bases). The CDR3 covers 14 residues. CDR1 is MGHDK and CDR2 is SYGVNS in the germline V gene. The V gene lost 3 bases and the J gene lost 3 bases, with 10 bases spanning the gap. For the CDR3, the DNA is TGTGCCAGCAGTGAGGAGGGAGCAACAGATACGCAGTATTTT. Translation gives CASSEEGATDTQYF. Complete variable domain (other parts from reference TRBV25-1 and TRBJ2-3): EADIYQTPRYLVIGTGKKITLECSQTMGHDKMYWYQQDPGMELHLIHYSYGVNSTEKGDLSSESTVSRIRTEHFPLTLESARPSHTSQYLCASSEEGATDTQYFGPGTRLTVL.

The sample holds a few counts of this clone. The V call is TRBV28, the J call TRBJ2-7; 7 bases align to TRBD1. Unmatched junction bases numbered 12, after V lost 2 bases and J lost 8 bases. CDR1 and CDR2 (germline): MDHEN, SYDVKM. This CDR3 spans 15 amino acids. CDR3 nucleotides: TGTGCCAGCAGTTTAGGCACGACAGGGCCTTCCAAGCAGTACTTC. As protein: CASSLGTTGPSKQYF. The complete variable domain, with remaining parts taken from reference TRBV28 and TRBJ2-7, reads DVKVTQSSRYLVKRTGEKVFLECVQDMDHENMFWYRQDPGLGLRLIYFSYDVKMKEKGDIPEGYSVSREKKERFSLILESASTNQTSMYLCASSLGTTGPSKQYFGPGTRLTVT.

V usage is TRBV28 and J usage is TRBJ1-1; D not certain. From germline, CDR1 is MDHEN and CDR2 SYDVKM. Trimming left V 4 bases short and J 3 bases short, with 15 bases between. CDR3 length equals 15 residues. The CDR3 nucleotides read TGTGCCAGCAGTTCCCCCTACCGGGGAGACACTGAAGCTTTCTTT. Its translation: CASSSPYRGDTEAFF.

This sequence joins TRBV30 and TRBJ2-1; the D gene is possibly TRBD2 (7 bases). The CDR3 extends over 18 amino acids. Germline V CDR1 and CDR2: GTSNPN, SVGIG (reference sequence). Trimming removed 2 bases at V and 8 bases at J, with 28 bases between. The CDR3 is CAWSPPAARGGLSDEQFF. In DNA form, the CDR3 reads TGTGCCTGGAGTCCTCCTGCTGCGAGGGGGGGCCTCAGCGATGAGCAGTTCTTC. The whole variable domain, filled in from reference TRBV30 and TRBJ2-1, reads SQTIHQWPATLVQPVGSPLSLECTVEGTSNPNLYWYRQAAGRGLQLLFYSVGIGQISSEVPQNLSASRPQDRQFILSSKKLLLSDSGFYLCAWSPPAARGGLSDEQFFGPGTRLTVL.

The V call is TRBV10-2, the J call TRBJ2-7; 8 bases agree with TRBD1. V was pared by 0 bases and J by 5 bases, with 6 bases of the junction left unmatched. Germline V lookup: CDR1 WSHSY, CDR2 SAAADI. The CDR3 loop spans 15 amino acids. The CDR3 sequence is CASSESARGRDEQYF. The DNA for the CDR3 is TGCGCCAGCAGTGAGTCGGCCAGGGGGCGCGACGAGCAGTACTTC.

V is TRBV7-9 and J is TRBJ2-3, with D tentatively TRBD1 or TRBD2 (6 bases each). CDR3 size: 14 residues. Trimming took off 6 bases at V and 1 base at J, with 11 bases between the two ends. Germline CDR1 SEHNR, CDR2 FQNEAQ (reference sequence). CDR3 loop: CASRLEGGTDTQYF. The CDR3 coding sequence is TGTGCCAGCAGACTGGAGGGGGGCACAGATACGCAGTATTTT.

CDR3 region: CAGGGLVTTYEQYF. In nucleotides, the CDR3 is TGTGCCGGAGGGGGACTAGTAACCACCTACGAGCAGTACTTC. This chain joins TRBV30 and TRBJ2-7; 8 bases match TRBD2. With 8 bases clipped from V and 2 bases from J, the junction kept 11 bases outside the gene matches. The length of the CDR3 is 14 residues. Germline V gene sequence: CDR1 GTSNPN, CDR2 SVGIG (reference sequence).

The J gene is TRBJ2-7, the V gene TRBV9; the D gene could be TRBD1 or TRBD2 (5 bases each). Trimming cost V 0 bases and J 6 bases, with 13 bases left between them. Germline values: CDR1 SGDLS, CDR2 YYNGEE. The CDR3 contains 14 residues. The chain's CDR3 is CASSVGVRDGEQYF. In DNA, the CDR3 is TGTGCCAGCAGCGTAGGGGTAAGGGACGGCGAGCAGTACTTC. The full variable domain, rest sourced from reference TRBV9 and TRBJ2-7, is DSGVTQTPKHLITATGQRVTLRCSPRSGDLSVYWYQQSLDQGLQFLIQYYNGEERAKGNILERFSAQQFPDLHSELNLSSLELGDSALYFCASSVGVRDGEQYFGPGTRLTVT.

V usage is TRBV5-1 and J usage is TRBJ1-1; D is possibly TRBD1 (5 bases). Trimming pared 0 bases from V and 8 bases from J, leaving 8 bases between. The length of the CDR3 is 12 residues. Germline V gene data show CDR1 as SGHRS and CDR2 as YFSETQ. DNA for the CDR3: TGCGCCAGCAGCTTGGTTCGGGGGGAAGCTTTCTTT. The encoded protein is CASSLVRGEAFF.

The rearrangement links TRBV10-3 to TRBJ1-2, with D unresolved. This CDR3 region has 13 residues. The germline V and J ends were trimmed by 5 bases and 8 bases, with 15 bases remaining between them. Germline loops: CDR1 ENHRY, CDR2 SYGVKD. DNA of the CDR3: TGTGCCATCAGTTTAGCCGGGCACCCCGGCTACACCTTC. Its translation: CAISLAGHPGYTF.

CDR3 DNA sequence: TGCGCCAGCAGCTCGGGACTAGCGGCTGACAATGAGCAGTTCTTC. Its translation is CASSSGLAADNEQFF. This rearrangement joins TRBV5-1 to TRBJ2-1; 11 nucleotides agree with TRBD2. Germline CDR1 is SGHRS and CDR2 is YFSETQ. The CDR3 totals 15 residues. The V and J ends lost 3 bases and 5 bases, in that order; junction bases with no gene match: 4.

The chain joins TRBV5-1 to TRBJ2-1; D possibly uses TRBD1 or TRBD2 (5 bases each). The germline gives CDR1 SGHRS, CDR2 YFSETQ. The CDR3 sequence is 15 residues long. With 0 bases removed from V and 3 bases from J, the gap between germline ends came to 10 bases. CDR3 DNA: TGCGCCAGCAGCTTGGTGGGGGACGACTACAATGAGCAGTTCTTC. Amino acids: CASSLVGDDYNEQFF.

V gene TRBV11-3 combines with J gene TRBJ1-6, with D possibly TRBD1 on 6 matching bases. Germline V gives CDR1 SGHNT, CDR2 YENEEA. This CDR3 contains 16 residues. The germline V and J ends were trimmed by 5 bases and 6 bases, with 17 bases remaining between them. This CDR3 is CASSLGRDTINSPLHF. In DNA, the CDR3 is TGTGCCAGCAGCCTCGGCCGGGACACAATTAATTCACCCCTCCACTTT.

The CDR3 loop is CASSLVQRGKETQYF. The CDR3 nucleotides are TGTGCCAGCAGCTTAGTCCAGCGGGGGAAAGAGACCCAGTACTTC. The chain joins TRBV7-9 to TRBJ2-5, with 8 bases aligning to TRBD2. Unmatched junction bases numbered 4, after V lost 1 base and J lost 3 bases. The CDR3 runs 15 residues. CDR1 SEHNR and CDR2 FQNEAQ come from the germline V gene (reference sequence).